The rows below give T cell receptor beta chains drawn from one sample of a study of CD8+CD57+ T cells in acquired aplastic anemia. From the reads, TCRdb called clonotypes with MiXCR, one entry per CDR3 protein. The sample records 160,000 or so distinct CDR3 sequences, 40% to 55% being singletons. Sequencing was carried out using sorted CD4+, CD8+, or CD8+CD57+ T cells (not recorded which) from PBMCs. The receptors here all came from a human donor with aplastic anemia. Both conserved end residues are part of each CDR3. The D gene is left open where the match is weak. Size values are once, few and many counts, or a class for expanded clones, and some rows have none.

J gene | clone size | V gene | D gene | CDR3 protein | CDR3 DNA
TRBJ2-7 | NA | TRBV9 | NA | CASSVELTSYEQYF | TGTGCCAGCAGCGTAGAACTGACCTCCTACGAGCAGTACTTC
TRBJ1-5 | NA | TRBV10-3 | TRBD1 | CASSYSPTGASNRPQHF | TGTGCCAGCAGTTACTCTCCGACAGGGGCGAGCAATCGGCCCCAGCATTTT
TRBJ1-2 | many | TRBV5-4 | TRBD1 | CASSLGRTGNYGYTF | TGTGCCAGCAGCTTAGGGCGGACAGGGAACTATGGCTACACCTTC
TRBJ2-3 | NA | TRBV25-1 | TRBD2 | CASSSRPGLAKTQYF | TGTGCCAGCAGTTCCCGCCCGGGACTAGCGAAAACGCAGTATTTT
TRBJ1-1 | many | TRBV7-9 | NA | CASSLGRLNTEAFF | TGTGCCAGCAGCTTAGGCAGGTTGAACACTGAAGCTTTCTTT
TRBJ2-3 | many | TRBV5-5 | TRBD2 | CASSARAGGTDTQYF | TGTGCCAGCAGCGCCCGCGCGGGGGGCACAGATACGCAGTATTTT
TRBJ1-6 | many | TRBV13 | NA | CASSLDGSTNSPLHF | TGTGCCAGCAGCTTAGACGGCAGTACCAATTCACCCCTCCACTTT
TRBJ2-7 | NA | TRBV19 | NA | CASSMAGSVF | TGTGCCAGTAGTATGGCAGGGAGCGTCTTC
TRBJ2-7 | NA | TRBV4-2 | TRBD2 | CASSQGTSGAVEQYF | TGTGCCAGCAGCCAGGGGACTAGCGGGGCGGTTGAGCAGTACTTC
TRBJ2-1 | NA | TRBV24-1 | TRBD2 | CATSDPAGGSYNEQFF | TGTGCCACCAGTGATCCGGCGGGAGGCTCCTACAATGAGCAGTTCTTC
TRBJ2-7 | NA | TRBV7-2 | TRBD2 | CASRRASGGSYEQYF | TGTGCCAGCAGGAGGGCTAGCGGAGGAAGTTACGAGCAGTACTTC
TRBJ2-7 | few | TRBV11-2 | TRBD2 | CASSSQTSGGVYEQYF | TGTGCCAGCAGCTCACAGACTAGCGGGGGCGTATACGAGCAGTACTTC